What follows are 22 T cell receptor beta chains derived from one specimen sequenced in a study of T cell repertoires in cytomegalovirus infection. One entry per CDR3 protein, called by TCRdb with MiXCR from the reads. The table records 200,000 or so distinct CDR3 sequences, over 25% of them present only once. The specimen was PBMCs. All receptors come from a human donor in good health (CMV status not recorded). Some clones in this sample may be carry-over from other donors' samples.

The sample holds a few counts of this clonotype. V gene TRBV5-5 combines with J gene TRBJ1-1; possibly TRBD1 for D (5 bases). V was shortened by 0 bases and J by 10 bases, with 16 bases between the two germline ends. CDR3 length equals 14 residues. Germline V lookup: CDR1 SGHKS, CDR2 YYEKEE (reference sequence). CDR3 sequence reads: CASSLGLEGSGAFF. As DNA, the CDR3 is TGTGCCAGCAGCTTGGGATTGGAGGGGAGCGGAGCTTTCTTT.

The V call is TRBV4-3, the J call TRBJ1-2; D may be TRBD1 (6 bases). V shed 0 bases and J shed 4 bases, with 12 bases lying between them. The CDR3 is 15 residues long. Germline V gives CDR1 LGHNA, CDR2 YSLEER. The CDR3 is CASSQEGRGSYGYTF. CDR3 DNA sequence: TGCGCCAGCAGCCAAGAGGGCAGGGGAAGCTATGGCTACACCTTC.

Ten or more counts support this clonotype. The DNA for the CDR3 is TGTGCCAGCTCACCAAGTGCGGGGCAGGGCGGCAATCAGCCCCAGCATTTT. It yields the protein CASSPSAGQGGNQPQHF. The rearrangement links TRBV18 to TRBJ1-5, with D perhaps matching TRBD1 (5 bases). The V gene's germline CDR1 is KGHSH and CDR2 LQKENI. Trimming took 2 bases from V and 2 from J, leaving 16 bases between them. This CDR3 contains 17 residues.

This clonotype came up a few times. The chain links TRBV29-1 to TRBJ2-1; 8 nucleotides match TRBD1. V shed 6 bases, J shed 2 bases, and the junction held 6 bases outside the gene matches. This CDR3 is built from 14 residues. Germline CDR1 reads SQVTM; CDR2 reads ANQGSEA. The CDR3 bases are TGCAGCGTGCTCGGACAGGGTACCTACAATGAGCAGTTCTTC. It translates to CSVLGQGTYNEQFF.

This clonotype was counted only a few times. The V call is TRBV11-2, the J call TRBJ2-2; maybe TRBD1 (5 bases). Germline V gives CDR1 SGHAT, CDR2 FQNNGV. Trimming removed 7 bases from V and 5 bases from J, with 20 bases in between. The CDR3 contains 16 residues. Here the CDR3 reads CASTLTGRVGTGELFF. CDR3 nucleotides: TGTGCCAGCACCTTGACGGGCAGGGTGGGAACCGGGGAGCTGTTTTTT.

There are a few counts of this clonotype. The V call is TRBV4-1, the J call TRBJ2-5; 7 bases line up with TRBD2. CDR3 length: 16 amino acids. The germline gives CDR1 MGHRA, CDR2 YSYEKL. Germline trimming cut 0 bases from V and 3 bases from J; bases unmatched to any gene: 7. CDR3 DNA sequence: TGCGCCAGCAGCCAAGACGGGACTACTCTTGAAGAGACCCAGTACTTC. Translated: CASSQDGTTLEETQYF.

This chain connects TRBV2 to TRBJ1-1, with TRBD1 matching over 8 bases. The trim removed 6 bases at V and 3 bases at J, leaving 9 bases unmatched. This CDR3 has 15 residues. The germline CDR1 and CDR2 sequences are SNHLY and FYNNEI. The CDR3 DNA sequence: TGTGCCAGCAGGGAGGACAGGGCCGTAGACACTGAAGCTTTCTTT. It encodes CASREDRAVDTEAFF.

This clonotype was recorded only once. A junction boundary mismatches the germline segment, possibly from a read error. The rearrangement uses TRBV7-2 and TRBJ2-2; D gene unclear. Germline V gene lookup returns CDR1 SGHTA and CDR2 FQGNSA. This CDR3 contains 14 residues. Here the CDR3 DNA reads TGTGCCAGCAGCTTACGGTTGAACACCGCGGAGCTGTTTTTT. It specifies CASSLRLNTAELFF.

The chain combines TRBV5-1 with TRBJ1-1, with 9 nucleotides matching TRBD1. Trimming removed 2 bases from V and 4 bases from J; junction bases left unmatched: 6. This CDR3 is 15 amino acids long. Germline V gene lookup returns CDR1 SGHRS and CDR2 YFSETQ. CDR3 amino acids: CASSLSLDRGTEAFF. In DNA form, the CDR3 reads TGCGCCAGCAGCTTATCCCTGGACAGGGGCACTGAAGCTTTCTTT.

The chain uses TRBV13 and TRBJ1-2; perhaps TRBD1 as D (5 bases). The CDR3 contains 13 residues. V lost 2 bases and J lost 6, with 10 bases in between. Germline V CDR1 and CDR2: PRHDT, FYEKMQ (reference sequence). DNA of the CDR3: TGTGCCAGCAGCTTAACGTTCAGGGATGGCTACACCTTC. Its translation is CASSLTFRDGYTF.

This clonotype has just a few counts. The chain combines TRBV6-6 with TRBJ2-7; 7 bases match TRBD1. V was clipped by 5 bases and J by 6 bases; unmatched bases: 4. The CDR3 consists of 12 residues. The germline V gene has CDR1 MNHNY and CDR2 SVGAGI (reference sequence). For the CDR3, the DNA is TGTGCCAGCAGTCTACAGGGGCGCGAGCAGTACTTC. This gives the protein CASSLQGREQYF.

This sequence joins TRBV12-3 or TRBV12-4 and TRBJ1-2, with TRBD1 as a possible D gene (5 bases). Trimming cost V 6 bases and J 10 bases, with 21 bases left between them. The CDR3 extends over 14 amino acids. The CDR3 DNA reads TGTGCCAGCAGGGCGTGGGACGGGGGGTATTCCTACACCTTC. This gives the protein CASRAWDGGYSYTF.

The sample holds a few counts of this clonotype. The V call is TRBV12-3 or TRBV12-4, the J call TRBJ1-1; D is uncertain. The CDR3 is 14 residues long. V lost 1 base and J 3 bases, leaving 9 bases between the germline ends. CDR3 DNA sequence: TGTGCCAGCAGTTTAGAAGGCTACTACACTGAAGCTTTCTTT. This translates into CASSLEGYYTEAFF.

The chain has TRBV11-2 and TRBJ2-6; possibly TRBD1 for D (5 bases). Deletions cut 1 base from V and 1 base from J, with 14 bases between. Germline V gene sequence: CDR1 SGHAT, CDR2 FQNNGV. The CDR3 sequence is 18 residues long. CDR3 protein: CASSLGQSERSGANVLTF. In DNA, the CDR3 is TGTGCCAGCAGCTTAGGACAGAGCGAAAGGTCTGGGGCCAACGTCCTGACTTTC.

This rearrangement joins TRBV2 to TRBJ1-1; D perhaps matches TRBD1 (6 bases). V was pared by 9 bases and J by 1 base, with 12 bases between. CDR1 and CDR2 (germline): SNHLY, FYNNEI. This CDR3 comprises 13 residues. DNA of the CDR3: TGTGCCAGGACAACGACAGGGAACACTGAAGCTTTCTTT. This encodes CARTTTGNTEAFF.

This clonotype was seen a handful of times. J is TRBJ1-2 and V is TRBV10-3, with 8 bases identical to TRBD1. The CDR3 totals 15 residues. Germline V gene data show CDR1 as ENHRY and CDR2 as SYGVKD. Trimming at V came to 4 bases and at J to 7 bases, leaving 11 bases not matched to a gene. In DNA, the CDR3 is TGTGCCATCAGTGGTGATGGACAGGGTCGTATTGGCTACACCTTC. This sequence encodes CAISGDGQGRIGYTF.

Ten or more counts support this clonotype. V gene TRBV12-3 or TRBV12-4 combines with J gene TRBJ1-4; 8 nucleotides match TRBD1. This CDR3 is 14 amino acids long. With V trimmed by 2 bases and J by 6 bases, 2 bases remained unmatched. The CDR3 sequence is CASSLSGGDEKLFF. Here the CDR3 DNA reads TGTGCCAGCAGTTTATCAGGGGGCGATGAAAAACTGTTTTTT.

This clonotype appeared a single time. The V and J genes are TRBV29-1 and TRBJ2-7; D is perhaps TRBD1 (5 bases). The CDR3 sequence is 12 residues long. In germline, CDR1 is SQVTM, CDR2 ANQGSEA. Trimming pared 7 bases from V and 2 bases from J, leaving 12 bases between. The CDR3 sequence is CSGRVGTYEQYF. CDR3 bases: TGCAGCGGCAGGGTGGGGACCTACGAGCAGTACTTC.

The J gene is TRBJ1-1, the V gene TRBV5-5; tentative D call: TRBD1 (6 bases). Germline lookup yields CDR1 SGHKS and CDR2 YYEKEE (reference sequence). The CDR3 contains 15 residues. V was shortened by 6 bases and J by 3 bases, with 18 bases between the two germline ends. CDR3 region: CASTPGPGQDTEAFF. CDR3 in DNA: TGTGCCAGCACCCCAGGGCCGGGACAAGACACTGAAGCTTTCTTT.

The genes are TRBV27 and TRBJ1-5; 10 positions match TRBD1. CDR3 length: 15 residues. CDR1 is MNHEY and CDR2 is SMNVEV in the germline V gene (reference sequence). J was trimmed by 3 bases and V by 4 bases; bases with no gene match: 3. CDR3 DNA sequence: TGTGCCAGCAGTTGGACAGGGGGAAACAATCAGCCCCAGCATTTT. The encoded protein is CASSWTGGNNQPQHF.

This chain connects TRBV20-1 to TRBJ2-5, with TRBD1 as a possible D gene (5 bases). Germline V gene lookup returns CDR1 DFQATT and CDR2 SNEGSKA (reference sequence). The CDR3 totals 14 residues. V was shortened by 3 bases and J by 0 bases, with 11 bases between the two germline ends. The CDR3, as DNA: TGCAGTGCTAGGGTGAACAGGAACCAAGAGACCCAGTACTTC. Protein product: CSARVNRNQETQYF.

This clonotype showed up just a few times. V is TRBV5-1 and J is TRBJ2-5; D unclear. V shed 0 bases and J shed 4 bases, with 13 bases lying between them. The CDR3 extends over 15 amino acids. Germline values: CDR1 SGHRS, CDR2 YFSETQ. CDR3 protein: CASSLGVADSETQYF. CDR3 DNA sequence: TGCGCCAGCAGCTTGGGAGTAGCCGATTCAGAGACCCAGTACTTC. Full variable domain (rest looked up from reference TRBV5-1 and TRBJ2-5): KAGVTQTPRYLIKTRGQQVTLSCSPISGHRSVSWYQQTPGQGLQFLFEYFSETQRNKGNFPGRFSGRQFSNSRSEMNVSTLELGDSALYLCASSLGVADSETQYFGPGTRLLVL.